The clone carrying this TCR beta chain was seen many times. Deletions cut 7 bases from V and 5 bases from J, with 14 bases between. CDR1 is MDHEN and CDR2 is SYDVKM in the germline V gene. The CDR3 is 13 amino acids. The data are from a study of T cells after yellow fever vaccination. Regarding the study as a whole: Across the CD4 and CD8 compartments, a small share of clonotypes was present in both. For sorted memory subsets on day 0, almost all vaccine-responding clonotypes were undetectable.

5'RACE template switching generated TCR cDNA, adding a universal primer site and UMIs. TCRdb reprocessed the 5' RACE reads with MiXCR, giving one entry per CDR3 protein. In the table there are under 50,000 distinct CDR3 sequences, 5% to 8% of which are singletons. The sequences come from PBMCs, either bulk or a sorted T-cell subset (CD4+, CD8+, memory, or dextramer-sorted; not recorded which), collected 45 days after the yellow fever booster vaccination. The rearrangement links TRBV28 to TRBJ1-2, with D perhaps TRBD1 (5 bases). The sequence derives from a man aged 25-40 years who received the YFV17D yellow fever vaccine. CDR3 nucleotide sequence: TGTGCCAGCACTCTAGGGGAATCTTATGGCTACACCTTC. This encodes CASTLGESYGYTF.